The 25 T cell receptor beta chains in this list originate from one sample, sequenced in a study of CD8+CD57+ T cells in acquired aplastic anemia. Selection for sequencing was limited to patients who had shown CD8+CD57+ cell expansion by flow cytometry. Template material for TCR beta VDJ and CDR3 profiling consisted of genomic DNA. Using its own MiXCR run on the reads, TCRdb lists one record per CDR3 protein. The top ten clones hold around 2.5% of a sample with some 120,000 distinct CDR3 sequences, almost 40% of them seen once. The sample consisted of sorted CD4+, CD8+, or CD8+CD57+ T cells (not recorded which) from PBMCs. These receptors were collected from a human donor with aplastic anemia.

This clonotype was detected a few times. The chain links TRBV18 to TRBJ2-3, with D uncertain. Per the germline V gene, CDR1 is KGHSH and CDR2 is LQKENI. CDR3 length: 15 residues. Trimming took off 1 base at V and 6 bases at J, with 14 bases between the two ends. The CDR3 DNA reads as TGTGCCAGCTCACCACTCTGGGGTGGGGATGATACGCAGTATTTT. Translated, it gives CASSPLWGGDDTQYF.

V gene TRBV2 combines with J gene TRBJ2-7, with 10 positions matching TRBD1. The V gene end was trimmed by 6 bases and the J gene end by 5 bases; junction bases not matched to a gene: 7. Germline V gene sequence: CDR1 SNHLY, CDR2 FYNNEI. This CDR3 spans 14 amino acids. DNA of the CDR3: TGTGCCAGCAGACCGGGACAGGGGCTCAACGAGCAGTACGTC. Translation: CASRPGQGLNEQYV.

This chain links TRBV25-1 with TRBJ2-3, with 12 bases lining up with TRBD2. The CDR3 consists of 16 residues. Germline V lookup: CDR1 MGHDK, CDR2 SYGVNS. Trimming at V came to 5 bases and at J to 4 bases, leaving 7 bases not matched to a gene. CDR3 region: CASSFGLAGRADTQYF. CDR3 coding DNA: TGTGCCAGCAGTTTCGGACTAGCGGGGCGTGCAGATACGCAGTATTTT.

The table lists this clonotype with many counts. The chain links TRBV11-3 to TRBJ1-1; D is uncertain. The V end lost 5 bases, the J end lost 1 base, and 5 bases lay between the germline ends. This CDR3 has 12 residues. The germline CDR1 and CDR2 sequences are SGHNT and YENEEA. As DNA, the CDR3 is TGTGCCAGCAGCCACAGGAACACTGAAGCTTTCTTT. Translating it yields CASSHRNTEAFF.

The chain has TRBV6-2 or TRBV6-3 and TRBJ1-1, with D possibly TRBD1 on 5 matching bases. Germline loops: CDR1 MNHEY, CDR2 SVGEGT. CDR3 length equals 14 residues. The V end lost 6 bases, the J end lost 1 base, and 12 bases lay between the germline ends. CDR3: CASSRAGENTEAFF. CDR3 DNA: TGTGCCAGCAGCCGCGCGGGGGAGAACACTGAAGCTTTCTTT.

The DNA for the CDR3 is TGTGCCAGCAACTACGCCACAGATACGCAGTATTTT. It encodes CASNYATDTQYF. The chain joins TRBV9 to TRBJ2-3; D call uncertain. V was cut by 6 bases and J by 2 bases, with 7 bases left in between. Germline V lookup: CDR1 SGDLS, CDR2 YYNGEE. This CDR3 comprises 12 residues. Together with reference TRBV9 and TRBJ2-3, the CDR3 gives the full variable domain: DSGVTQTPKHLITATGQRVTLRCSPRSGDLSVYWYQQSLDQGLQFLIQYYNGEERAKGNILERFSAQQFPDLHSELNLSSLELGDSALYFCASNYATDTQYFGPGTRLTVL.

This clonotype has at least ten counts. The V gene is TRBV12-3 or TRBV12-4, the J gene TRBJ1-6; D gene uncertain. This CDR3 has 12 amino acids. V shed 3 bases and J shed 9 bases, with 6 bases lying between them. The CDR3 reads CASSFGSSPLHF. CDR3 nucleotide sequence: TGTGCCAGCAGTTTCGGCAGTTCACCCCTCCACTTT.

This clonotype has only a few counts. J is TRBJ2-4 and V is TRBV3-1, with TRBD1 matching 7 bases. V shed 4 bases and J 0 bases; nucleotides not matched to a gene: 9. CDR3 length: 17 amino acids. Germline V gene lookup returns CDR1 LGHDT and CDR2 YNNKEL (reference sequence). The CDR3: CASSLTRQGEAKNIQYF. CDR3 sequence (DNA): TGTGCCAGCAGCCTCACTCGACAGGGCGAAGCCAAAAACATTCAGTACTTC.

This chain joins TRBV2 and TRBJ1-1, with D possibly TRBD1 on 6 matching bases. There are 13 residues in the CDR3. The V gene lost 11 bases and the J gene lost 5 bases, with 18 bases spanning the gap. Germline-derived CDR1 and CDR2 are SNHLY and FYNNEI. The CDR3 sequence is CAASPDRGTEAFF. The CDR3, as DNA: TGTGCCGCTTCCCCGGATAGGGGGACTGAAGCTTTCTTT. The full variable domain, with the rest looked up from reference TRBV2 and TRBJ1-1, is EPEVTQTPSHQVTQMGQEVILRCVPISNHLYFYWYRQILGQKVEFLVSFYNNEISEKSEIFDDQFSVERPDGSNFTLKIRSTKLEDSAMYFCAASPDRGTEAFFGQGTRLTVV.

This sequence joins TRBV20-1 and TRBJ2-7, with D uncertain. The CDR3 totals 11 residues. Germline V gives CDR1 DFQATT, CDR2 SNEGSKA (reference sequence). CDR3 nucleotides: TGCCGGTTACCCAGGCCCTACGAGCAGTACTTC. Encoded protein: CRLPRPYEQYF.

This clonotype was counted ten times or more. The V and J genes are TRBV20-1 and TRBJ2-6, with 8 bases identical to TRBD1. The V and J ends lost 6 bases and 0 bases, in that order; junction bases with no gene match: 4. This CDR3 is 15 amino acids long. The germline V gene has CDR1 DFQATT and CDR2 SNEGSKA (reference sequence). The CDR3 protein is CSADRGGSGANVLTF. Written as DNA, the CDR3 is TGCAGTGCCGACAGGGGAGGCTCTGGGGCCAACGTCCTGACTTTC.

Note on this clonotype: A much larger clone differs by one base, so this may be a read error. This CDR3 is missing its conserved last phenylalanine or tryptophan, likely due to a read error. J is TRBJ2-7 and V is TRBV6-2 or TRBV6-3; D unclear. The CDR3 is 14 residues long. Germline CDR1 reads MNHEY; CDR2 reads SVGEGT. Trimming left V 2 bases short and J 2 bases short, with 10 bases between. CDR3 in DNA: TGTGCCAGCAGTTACCATGGCAGGACCTACGAGCAGTACCTC. This gives the protein CASSYHGRTYEQYL.

This rearrangement joins TRBV25-1 to TRBJ1-2; D gene uncertain. Germline values: CDR1 MGHDK, CDR2 SYGVNS. Between the trimmed V and J ends, which lost 6 bases and 1 base, there was a span of 15 bases. The CDR3 runs 15 residues. This CDR3 reads CASSPSRGNNYGYTF. CDR3 sequence (DNA): TGTGCCAGCAGCCCAAGTCGGGGTAATAACTATGGCTACACCTTC.

The rearrangement links TRBV20-1 to TRBJ2-5, with 13 bases matching TRBD2. The CDR3 has 15 residues. V was pared by 6 bases and J by 1 base, with 5 bases of the junction left unmatched. Germline V CDR1 and CDR2: DFQATT, SNEGSKA (reference sequence). CDR3 coding DNA: TGCAGTGCCAAGACTAGCGGGGGGCCCCAAGAGACCCAGTACTTC. Translated: CSAKTSGGPQETQYF.

V is TRBV19 and J is TRBJ1-2, with D possibly matching TRBD1 (5 bases). Trimming cost V 2 bases and J 5 bases, with 15 bases left between them. This CDR3 has 15 residues. CDR1 LNHDA and CDR2 SQIVND come from the germline V gene (reference sequence). Here the CDR3 DNA reads TGTGCCAGTAGTATAACCGCCAGGGAAGGGTATGGCTACACCTTC. It encodes CASSITAREGYGYTF.

This clonotype was seen repeatedly, ten times or more. V gene TRBV2 combines with J gene TRBJ1-1; D is unresolved. The CDR3 is made up of 14 amino acids. V lost 4 bases and J 1 base, leaving 10 bases between the germline ends. The germline V gene encodes CDR1 SNHLY and CDR2 FYNNEI. CDR3 sequence reads: CASSVRSGNTEAFF. CDR3 DNA: TGTGCCAGCAGTGTAAGGTCCGGGAACACTGAAGCTTTCTTT.

This clonotype was counted only a few times. Given a much more abundant clone one base away, this may be a read error. This rearrangement joins TRBV15 to TRBJ2-2; 7 bases agree with TRBD2. The CDR3 has 15 amino acids. Looked up from germline, CDR1 is LNHNV and CDR2 is YYDKDF (reference sequence). CDR3 DNA: TGTGCCACCAGCAGAGGAGGCGGGGGAACCGGGGAGCCGTTTTTT. Translated, it gives CATSRGGGGTGEPFF.

This clonotype was detected many times. The rearrangement uses TRBV6-1 and TRBJ2-4; perhaps TRBD2 as D (5 bases). Germline V gene data show CDR1 as MNHNS and CDR2 as SASEGT. V was trimmed by 6 bases and J by 0 bases, leaving 9 bases between them. This CDR3 is built from 14 residues. CDR3 region: CASRGDLAKNIQYF. For the CDR3, the DNA is TGTGCCAGCAGGGGAGATTTAGCCAAAAACATTCAGTACTTC.

This chain connects TRBV15 to TRBJ2-5; 9 bases align to TRBD1. The germline V gene has CDR1 LNHNV and CDR2 YYDKDF (reference sequence). Losses at the gene ends were 0 bases for V and 4 bases for J; bases not matched to a gene: 3. The CDR3 extends over 15 amino acids. In nucleotides, the CDR3 is TGTGCCACCAGCAGAGATAGGACAGGGGCAGAGACCCAGTACTTC. Its protein product is CATSRDRTGAETQYF.

This clonotype was seen many times. This sequence joins TRBV7-2 and TRBJ2-5; perhaps TRBD1 as D (5 bases). V dropped 2 bases and J dropped 5 bases, with 9 bases sitting between them. There are 13 residues in the CDR3. Germline assignment: CDR1 SGHTA and CDR2 FQGNSA. This CDR3 is CASSLKAGETQYF. Here the CDR3 DNA reads TGTGCCAGCAGCTTAAAGGCAGGGGAGACCCAGTACTTC.

A note on this clonotype: At one end the junction does not follow the germline gene, possibly because of a read error. V gene TRBV5-6 combines with J gene TRBJ2-7; 8 nucleotides match TRBD1. This CDR3 has 16 residues. CDR1 SGHDT and CDR2 YYEEEE come from the germline V gene. CDR3 sequence (DNA): TGTGCCAGCAGTTTGGCCGCACAGGGACAGGCGGCCGAGCAGTACTTC. It translates to CASSLAAQGQAAEQYF.

This clonotype was observed at least ten times. V gene TRBV19 combines with J gene TRBJ1-1, with D perhaps matching TRBD1 (5 bases). The V end was cut by 5 bases, the J end by 1 base, with 11 bases between. CDR1 LNHDA and CDR2 SQIVND come from the germline V gene (reference sequence). This CDR3 region has 14 residues. DNA of the CDR3: TGTGCCAGTAGTCCCGACAGCCCGAACACTGAAGCTTTCTTT. Translating gives CASSPDSPNTEAFF.

CDR3 bases: TGTGCCAGCAGTGGCGTACAAAACTATGGCTACACCTTC. It translates to CASSGVQNYGYTF. The rearrangement joins TRBV25-1 to TRBJ1-2; no clear D gene. Germline CDR1 MGHDK, CDR2 SYGVNS. The CDR3 loop spans 13 amino acids. V shed 4 bases and J shed 2 bases, with 8 bases lying between them.

This clonotype occurred a few times. V and J are TRBV2 and TRBJ1-2; D gene unclear. Trimming left V 7 bases short and J 6 bases short, with 15 bases between. The V gene's germline CDR1 is SNHLY and CDR2 FYNNEI. The CDR3 has 13 amino acids. CDR3 protein: CASTWVTANGYTF. In DNA form, the CDR3 reads TGTGCCAGCACCTGGGTCACAGCCAATGGCTACACCTTC.

This clonotype was detected a few times. The chain carries TRBV29-1 and TRBJ2-5; D perhaps matches TRBD1 (6 bases). Trimming pared 6 bases from V and 5 bases from J, leaving 10 bases between. CDR1 and CDR2 (germline): SQVTM, ANQGSEA. CDR3 length equals 11 residues. The DNA for the CDR3 is TGCAGCGTGTCGAGGGGGGAGACCCAGTACTTC. Translated: CSVSRGETQYF.